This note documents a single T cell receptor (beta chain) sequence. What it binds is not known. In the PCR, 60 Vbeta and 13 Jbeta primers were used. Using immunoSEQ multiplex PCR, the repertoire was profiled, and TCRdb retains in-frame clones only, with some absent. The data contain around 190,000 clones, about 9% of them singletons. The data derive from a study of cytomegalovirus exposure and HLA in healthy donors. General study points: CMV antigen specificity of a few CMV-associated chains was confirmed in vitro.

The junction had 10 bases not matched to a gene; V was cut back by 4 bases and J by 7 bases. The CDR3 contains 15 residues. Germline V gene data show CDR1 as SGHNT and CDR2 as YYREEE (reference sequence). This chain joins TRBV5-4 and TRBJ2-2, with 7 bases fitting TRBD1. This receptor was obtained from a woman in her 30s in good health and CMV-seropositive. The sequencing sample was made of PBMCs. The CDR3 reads CASSLQGMTGGELFF. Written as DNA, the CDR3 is TGTGCCAGCAGCCTACAGGGGATGACTGGCGGGGAGCTGTTTTTT.